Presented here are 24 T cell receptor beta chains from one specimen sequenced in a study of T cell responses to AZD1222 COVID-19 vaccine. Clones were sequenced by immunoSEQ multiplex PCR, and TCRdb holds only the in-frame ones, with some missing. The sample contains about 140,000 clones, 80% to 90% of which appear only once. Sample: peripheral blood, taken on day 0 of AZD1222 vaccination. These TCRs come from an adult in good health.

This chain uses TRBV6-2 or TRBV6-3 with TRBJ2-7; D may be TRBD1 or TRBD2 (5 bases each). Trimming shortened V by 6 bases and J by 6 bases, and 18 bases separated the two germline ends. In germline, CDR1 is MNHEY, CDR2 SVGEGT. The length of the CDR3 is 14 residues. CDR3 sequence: CASSLAGASGEQYF. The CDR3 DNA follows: TGTGCCAGCAGCCTCGCCGGGGCGTCAGGCGAGCAGTACTTC.

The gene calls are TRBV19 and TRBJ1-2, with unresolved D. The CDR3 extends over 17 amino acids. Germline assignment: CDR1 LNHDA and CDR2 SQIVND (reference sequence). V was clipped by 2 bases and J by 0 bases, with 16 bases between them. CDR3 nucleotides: TGTGCCAGTAGTATATCGTCCCGCGGCAGACCTAACTATGGCTACACCTTC. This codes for CASSISSRGRPNYGYTF.

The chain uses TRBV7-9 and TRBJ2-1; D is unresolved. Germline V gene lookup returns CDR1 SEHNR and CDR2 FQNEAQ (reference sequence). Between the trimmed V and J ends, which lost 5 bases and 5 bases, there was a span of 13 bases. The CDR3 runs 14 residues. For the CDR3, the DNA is TGTGCCAGCAGCCCTAGTAGATGGAACAATGAGCAGTTCTTC. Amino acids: CASSPSRWNNEQFF.

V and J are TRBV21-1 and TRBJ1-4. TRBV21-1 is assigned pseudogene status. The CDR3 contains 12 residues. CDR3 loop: CASSKVRIKLFF. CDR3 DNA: TGTGCCAGCAGCAAAGTGAGGATAAAACTGTTTTTT.

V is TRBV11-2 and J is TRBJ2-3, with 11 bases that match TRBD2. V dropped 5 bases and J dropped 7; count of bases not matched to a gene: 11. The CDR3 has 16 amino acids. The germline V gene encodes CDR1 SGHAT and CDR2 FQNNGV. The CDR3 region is CASSRGLSGGANTQYF. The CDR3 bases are TGTGCCAGCAGCCGGGGGCTTAGCGGGGGGGCAAATACGCAGTATTTT.

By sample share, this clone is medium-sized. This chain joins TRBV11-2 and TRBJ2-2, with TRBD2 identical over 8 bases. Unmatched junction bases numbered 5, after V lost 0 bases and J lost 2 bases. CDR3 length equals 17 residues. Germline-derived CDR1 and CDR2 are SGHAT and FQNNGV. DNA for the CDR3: TGTGCCAGCAGCTTAGAATTTAGCGGGGTTAACACCGGGGAGCTGTTTTTT. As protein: CASSLEFSGVNTGELFF.

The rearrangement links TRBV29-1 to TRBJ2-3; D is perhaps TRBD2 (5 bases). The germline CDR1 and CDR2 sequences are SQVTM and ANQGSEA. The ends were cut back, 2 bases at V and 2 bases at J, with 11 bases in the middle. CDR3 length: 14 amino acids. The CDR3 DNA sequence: TGCAGCGTTGAAACACACGGGGACACAGATACGCAGTATTTT. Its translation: CSVETHGDTDTQYF.

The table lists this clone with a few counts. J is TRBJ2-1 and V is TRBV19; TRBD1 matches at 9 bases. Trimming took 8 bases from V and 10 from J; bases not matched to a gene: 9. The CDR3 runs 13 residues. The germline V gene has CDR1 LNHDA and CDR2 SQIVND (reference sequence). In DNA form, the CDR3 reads TGTGCCAGTTCGGGGACAGGGTCCGGGGAGCAGTTCTTC. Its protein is CASSGTGSGEQFF.

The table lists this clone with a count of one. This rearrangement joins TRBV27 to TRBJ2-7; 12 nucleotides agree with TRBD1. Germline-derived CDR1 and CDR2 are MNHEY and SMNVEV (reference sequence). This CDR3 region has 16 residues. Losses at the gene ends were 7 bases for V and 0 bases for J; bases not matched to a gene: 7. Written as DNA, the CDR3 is TGTGCCAGCAAACCCGGGACAGGGGGCTTCTCCTACGAGCAGTACTTC. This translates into CASKPGTGGFSYEQYF.

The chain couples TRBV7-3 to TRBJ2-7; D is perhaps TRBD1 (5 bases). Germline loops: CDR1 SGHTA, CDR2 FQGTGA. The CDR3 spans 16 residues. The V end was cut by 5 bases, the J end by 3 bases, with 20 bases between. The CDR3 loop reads CASSLNRQWLYYEQYF. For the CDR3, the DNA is TGTGCCAGCAGCCTGAACCGACAGTGGCTCTACTACGAGCAGTACTTC. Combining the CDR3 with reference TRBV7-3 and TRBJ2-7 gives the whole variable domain GAGVSQTPSNKVTEKGKYVELRCDPISGHTALYWYRQSLGQGPEFLIYFQGTGAADDSGLPNDRFFAVRPEGSVSTLKIQRTERGDSAVYLCASSLNRQWLYYEQYFGPGTRLTVT.

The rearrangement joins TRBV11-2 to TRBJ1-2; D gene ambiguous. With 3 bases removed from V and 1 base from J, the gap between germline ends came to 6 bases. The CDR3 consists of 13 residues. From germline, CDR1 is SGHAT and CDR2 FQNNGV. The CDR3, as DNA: TGTGCCAGCAGCTTTGGCCTTAACTATGGCTACACCTTC. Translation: CASSFGLNYGYTF. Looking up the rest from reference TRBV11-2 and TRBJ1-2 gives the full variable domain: EAGVAQSPRYKIIEKRQSVAFWCNPISGHATLYWYQQILGQGPKLLIQFQNNGVVDDSQLPKDRFSAERLKGVDSTLKIQPAKLEDSAVYLCASSFGLNYGYTFGSGTRLTVV.

For the CDR3, the DNA is TGTGCCAGCAGCCTGGGGACTAGCGGGGCGGGGGATACGCAGTATTTT. Encoded protein: CASSLGTSGAGDTQYF. The rearrangement links TRBV5-8 to TRBJ2-3; TRBD2 matches 13 bases. V shed 4 bases, J shed 6 bases, and the junction held 8 bases outside the gene matches. The germline gives CDR1 SGHTS, CDR2 YDEGEE. This CDR3 region has 16 residues. The whole variable domain, filled in from reference TRBV5-8 and TRBJ2-3, reads EAGVTQSPTHLIKTRGQQATLRCSPISGHTSVYWYQQALGLGLQFLLWYDEGEERNRGNFPPRFSGRQFPNYSSELNVNALELEDSALYLCASSLGTSGAGDTQYFGPGTRLTVL.

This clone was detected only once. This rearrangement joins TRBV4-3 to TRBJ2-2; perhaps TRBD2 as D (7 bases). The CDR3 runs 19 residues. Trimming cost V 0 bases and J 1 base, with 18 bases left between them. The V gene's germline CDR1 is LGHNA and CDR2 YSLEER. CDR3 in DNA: TGCGCCAGCAGCCAAGATCGTCGGGGGGCCCTACAGAACACCGGGGAGCTGTTTTTT. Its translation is CASSQDRRGALQNTGELFF.

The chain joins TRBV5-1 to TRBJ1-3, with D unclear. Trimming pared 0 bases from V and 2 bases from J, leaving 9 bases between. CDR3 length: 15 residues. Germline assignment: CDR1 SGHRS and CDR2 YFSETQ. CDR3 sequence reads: CASSLVSSAGNTIYF. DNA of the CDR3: TGCGCCAGCAGCTTGGTGTCGTCAGCTGGAAACACCATATATTTT. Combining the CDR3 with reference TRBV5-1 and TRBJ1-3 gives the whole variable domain KAGVTQTPRYLIKTRGQQVTLSCSPISGHRSVSWYQQTPGQGLQFLFEYFSETQRNKGNFPGRFSGRQFSNSRSEMNVSTLELGDSALYLCASSLVSSAGNTIYFGEGSWLTVV.

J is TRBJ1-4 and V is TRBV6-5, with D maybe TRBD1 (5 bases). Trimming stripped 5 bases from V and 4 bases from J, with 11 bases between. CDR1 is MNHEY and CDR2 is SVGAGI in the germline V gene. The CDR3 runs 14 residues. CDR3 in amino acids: CASSRDFYNEKLFF. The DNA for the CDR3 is TGTGCCAGCAGTCGGGACTTTTATAATGAAAAACTGTTTTTT.

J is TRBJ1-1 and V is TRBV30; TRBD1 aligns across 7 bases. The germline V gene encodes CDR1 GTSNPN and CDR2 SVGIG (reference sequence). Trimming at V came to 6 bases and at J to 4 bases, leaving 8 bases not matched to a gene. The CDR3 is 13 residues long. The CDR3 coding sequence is TGTGCCTGCTCTCGAACAGGGGCCACTGAAGCTTTCTTT. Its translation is CACSRTGATEAFF.

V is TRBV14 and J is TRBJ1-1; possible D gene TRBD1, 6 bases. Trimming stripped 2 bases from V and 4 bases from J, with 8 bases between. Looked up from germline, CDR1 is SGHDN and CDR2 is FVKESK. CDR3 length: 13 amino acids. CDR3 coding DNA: TGTGCCAGCAGCCAAACCAGGGGCACTGAAGCTTTCTTT. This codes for CASSQTRGTEAFF. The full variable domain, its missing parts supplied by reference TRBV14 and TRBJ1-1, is EAGVTQFPSHSVIEKGQTVTLRCDPISGHDNLYWYRRVMGKEIKFLLHFVKESKQDESGMPNNRFLAERTGGTYSTLKVQPAELEDSGVYFCASSQTRGTEAFFGQGTRLTVV.

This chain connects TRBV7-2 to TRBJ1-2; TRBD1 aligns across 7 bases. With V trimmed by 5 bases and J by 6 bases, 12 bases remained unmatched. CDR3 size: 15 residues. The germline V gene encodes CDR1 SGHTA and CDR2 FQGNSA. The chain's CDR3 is CASSTRLIDRDGYTF. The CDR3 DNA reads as TGTGCCAGCAGCACCCGACTTATAGACAGGGATGGCTACACCTTC.

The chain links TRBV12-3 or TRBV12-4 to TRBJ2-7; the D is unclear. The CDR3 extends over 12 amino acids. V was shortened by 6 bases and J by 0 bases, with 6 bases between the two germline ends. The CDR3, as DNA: TGTGCCAGCAGGGGCAGCTCCTACGAGCAGTACTTC. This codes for CASRGSSYEQYF.

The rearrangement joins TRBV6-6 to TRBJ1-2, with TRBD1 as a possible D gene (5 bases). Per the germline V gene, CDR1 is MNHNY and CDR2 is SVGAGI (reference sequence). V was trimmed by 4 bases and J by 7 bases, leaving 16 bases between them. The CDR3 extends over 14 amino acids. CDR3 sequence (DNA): TGTGCCAGCAGTTGGGATCAGGGAGGCGGTGGCTACACCTTC. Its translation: CASSWDQGGGGYTF.

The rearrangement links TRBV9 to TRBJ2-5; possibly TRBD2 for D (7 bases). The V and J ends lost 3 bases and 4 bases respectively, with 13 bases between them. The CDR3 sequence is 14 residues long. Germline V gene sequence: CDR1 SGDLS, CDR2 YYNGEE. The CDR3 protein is CASSARGRGETQYF. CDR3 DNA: TGTGCCAGCAGCGCAAGGGGGAGGGGAGAGACCCAGTACTTC.

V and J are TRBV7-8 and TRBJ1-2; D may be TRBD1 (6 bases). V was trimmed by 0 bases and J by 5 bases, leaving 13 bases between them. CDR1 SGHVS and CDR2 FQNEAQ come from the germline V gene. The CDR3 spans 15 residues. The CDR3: CASSLAGGRGYGYTF. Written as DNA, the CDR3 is TGTGCCAGCAGCTTAGCGGGGGGCAGAGGGTATGGCTACACCTTC. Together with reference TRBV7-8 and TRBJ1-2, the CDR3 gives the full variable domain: GAGVSQSPRYKVAKRGQDVALRCDPISGHVSLFWYQQALGQGPEFLTYFQNEAQLDKSGLPSDRFFAERPEGSVSTLKIQRTQQEDSAVYLCASSLAGGRGYGYTFGSGTRLTVV.

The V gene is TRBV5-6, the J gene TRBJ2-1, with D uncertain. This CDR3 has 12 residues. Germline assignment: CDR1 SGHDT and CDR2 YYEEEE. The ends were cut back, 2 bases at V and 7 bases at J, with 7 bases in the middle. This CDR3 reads CASSFIGNEQFF. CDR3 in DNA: TGTGCCAGCAGCTTTATTGGTAATGAGCAGTTCTTC.

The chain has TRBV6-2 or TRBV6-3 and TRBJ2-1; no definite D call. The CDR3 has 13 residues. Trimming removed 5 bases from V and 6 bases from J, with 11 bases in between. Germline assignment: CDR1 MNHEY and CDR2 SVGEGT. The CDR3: CASSPGRFNEQFF. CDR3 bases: TGTGCCAGCAGTCCGGGTCGGTTCAATGAGCAGTTCTTC.